Given below is one T cell receptor beta chain in context. The data were taken from a study of CD8 T cells in Susac syndrome. A quantity of about 0.5 to 1 ug RNA underwent reverse transcription using random hexamers. Amplification of TCR beta CDR3 across 54 Vbeta and 13 Jbeta was performed with immunoSEQ multiplex PCR. Via MiXCR, TCRdb re-called the immunoSEQ multiplex PCR reads, giving one row per CDR3 protein. Of about 180,000 distinct CDR3 sequences in the sample, more than 90% are singletons; the top ten hold more than 0.09%. Input material: CD4+ T cells from PBMCs. The receptor comes from a human donor with multiple sclerosis.

CDR3 loop: CATSRMVSVDTNYGYTF. The CDR3 coding sequence is TGTGCCACCAGCAGAATGGTTTCCGTAGATACTAACTATGGCTACACCTTC. This chain joins TRBV15 and TRBJ1-2; D gene ambiguous. V lost 2 bases and J 0 bases, leaving 16 bases between the germline ends. In germline, CDR1 is LNHNV, CDR2 YYDKDF (reference sequence). The CDR3 is made up of 17 amino acids.